Each of the 7 T cell receptor beta chains below was sequenced from the same sample in a study of a mutant IDH1 vaccine in newly diagnosed glioma. Their antigen targets remain unknown. The protocol was immunoSEQ multiplex PCR, while the TCRdb copy is restricted to in-frame clones and leaves out a portion. The profile covers approximately 84,000 clones, with 70% to 90% appearing a single time and roughly 5.2% taken by the ten largest. Time point specified: week 47, end of study. Alongside topical imiquimod, each dose of vaccine comprised 300 ug of mutant IDH1 20-mer peptide. This sample comprised PBMCs, obtained from a glioma patient whose treatment included an IDH1 peptide vaccine. Receptors originate from a middle-aged man with glioma.

The rearrangement links TRBV5-1 to TRBJ2-5; the D is unclear. The DNA matches TRBJ2-7 better at its end, which makes the J call doubtful. The CDR3 length is 13 residues. The V gene's germline CDR1 is SGHRS and CDR2 YFSETQ. This chain's CDR3 is CASSLISTYEQYF. The CDR3 region has the DNA TGCGCCAGCAGCTTGATCAGTACCTACGAGCAGTACTTC.

The table lists this clone with a few counts. The chain uses TRBV7-9 and TRBJ1-1; the match to TRBD1 covers 8 bases. V was clipped by 8 bases and J by 3 bases; unmatched bases: 11. The CDR3 loop spans 15 amino acids. The V gene's germline CDR1 is SEHNR and CDR2 FQNEAQ (reference sequence). CDR3 DNA sequence: TGTGCCAGCGGTGGGCAGGGGGCGACGGACACTGAAGCTTTCTTT. It translates to CASGGQGATDTEAFF.

This sequence joins TRBV9 and TRBJ2-1; 8 nucleotides align to TRBD2. CDR1 and CDR2 from the germline V gene are SGDLS and YYNGEE. This CDR3 is 14 amino acids long. Trimming at V came to 3 bases and at J to 5 bases, leaving 4 bases not matched to a gene. The CDR3 sequence is CASSGIAGNNEQFF. In DNA, the CDR3 is TGTGCCAGCAGCGGGATAGCGGGAAACAATGAGCAGTTCTTC.

V usage is TRBV19 and J usage is TRBJ2-1, with 9 bases that match TRBD2. Germline CDR1 reads LNHDA; CDR2 reads SQIVND (reference sequence). The CDR3 has 15 residues. J gave up 12 bases and V 5 bases, and 14 bases lay outside the gene matches. The CDR3 DNA reads TGTGCCAGTAGTGACCACTGGACTAGCGCTTGGGGGCAGTTCTTC. As protein: CASSDHWTSAWGQFF.

The V and J genes are TRBV7-2 and TRBJ2-5; 10 positions match TRBD1. The trim removed 3 bases at V and 4 bases at J, leaving 8 bases unmatched. There are 16 residues in the CDR3. CDR1 and CDR2 from the germline V gene are SGHTA and FQGNSA. For the CDR3, the DNA is TGTGCCAGCAGCTTCCCCTTGGGACAGGGGAGAGAGACCCAGTACTTC. Amino acid sequence: CASSFPLGQGRETQYF.

The sample holds a few counts of this clone. The V call is TRBV30, the J call TRBJ1-5, with TRBD1 as a possible D gene (5 bases). V dropped 5 bases and J dropped 4 bases, with 12 bases sitting between them. CDR1 and CDR2 from the germline V gene are GTSNPN and SVGIG (reference sequence). This CDR3 is 13 amino acids long. CDR3 sequence (DNA): TGTGCCTGGGGAGGGGATACTAATCAGCCCCAGCATTTT. Its protein product is CAWGGDTNQPQHF.

This rearrangement joins TRBV6-1 to TRBJ1-1; 7 bases match TRBD1. V trimming: 8 bases; J trimming: 5 bases; junction bases outside the gene matches: 14. CDR3 length: 15 residues. Germline V gene data show CDR1 as MNHNS and CDR2 as SASEGT. The CDR3 sequence: CASLKGAGGGTEAFF. The CDR3 DNA is TGTGCCAGCCTTAAGGGGGCTGGTGGGGGGACTGAAGCTTTCTTT.